This T cell receptor beta chain was sequenced in a study of blood T cell repertoires in COVID-19. As for the study in general: Samples of COVID-19 (acute and convalescent) were obtained from the United States, Italy and Spain. PBMCs, B-cell-depleted T cells, or T cells provided the cDNA or gDNA that made up the material.

One Seattle source followed patients from active infection through their disease course. V lost 5 bases and J lost 1, with 3 bases in between. Germline V gene lookup returns CDR1 MDHEN and CDR2 SYDVKM. This CDR3 is 11 amino acids long. Assay: immunoSEQ multiplex PCR; the TCRdb copy retains only in-frame clones and omits some. The sample yields 200,000 to 250,000 clones, 80% to 90% seen once. The chain has TRBV28 and TRBJ2-7, with unresolved D. Sequencing was performed on peripheral blood. The source is an elderly woman with COVID-19, enrolled during active disease. CDR3 sequence (DNA): TGTGCCAGCAGTACATCCTACGAGCAGTACTTC. Its protein is CASSTSYEQYF.